Following are 19 T cell receptor beta chains from one sample sequenced in a study of identical twins. MiXCR, applied by TCRdb to the 5' RACE reads, yields one record per CDR3 protein. Altogether 1.5 million to 2 million distinct CDR3 sequences are present, 32% being singletons, with the ten largest covering under 0.35%. Sequencing was done on a sample of cord blood. These receptors were obtained from a newborn girl in good health.

This clonotype came up a few times. The chain is built from TRBV12-3 or TRBV12-4 and TRBJ2-7, with 12 bases fitting TRBD2. This CDR3 is 18 amino acids long. V was pared by 2 bases and J by 2 bases, with 10 bases of the junction left unmatched. The CDR3 sequence is CASSLRVPLAGGPYEQYF. The CDR3, as DNA: TGTGCCAGCAGTTTAAGGGTACCGCTAGCGGGAGGGCCCTACGAGCAGTACTTC.

This clonotype showed up just a few times. This chain uses TRBV27 with TRBJ2-7; 11 positions match TRBD2. The CDR3 length is 15 residues. J gave up 5 bases and V 4 bases, and 7 bases lay outside the gene matches. Germline loops: CDR1 MNHEY, CDR2 SMNVEV (reference sequence). CDR3 sequence (DNA): TGTGCCAGCAGTTCATTAGCGGGAGGGCGCCACGAGCAGTACTTC. This translates into CASSSLAGGRHEQYF.

V usage is TRBV12-3 or TRBV12-4 and J usage is TRBJ2-5; D is perhaps TRBD2 (6 bases). The V end was cut by 4 bases, the J end by 11 bases, with 20 bases between. The CDR3 covers 14 residues. DNA for the CDR3: TGTGCCAGCAGTTCCCTCGGAGGGCCGGGTGAGCAGTACTTC. Residues: CASSSLGGPGEQYF.

This chain joins TRBV3-1 and TRBJ1-2; perhaps TRBD1 as D (5 bases). Germline CDR1 is LGHDT and CDR2 is YNNKEL (reference sequence). V lost 3 bases and J lost 3, with 11 bases in between. The CDR3 contains 14 residues. CDR3 DNA: TGTGCCAGCAGCCACGCGTCGGGGGACTATGGCTACACCTTC. Translation: CASSHASGDYGYTF.

This chain joins TRBV27 and TRBJ2-7; possibly TRBD2 for D (5 bases). V shed 0 bases and J shed 2 bases, with 8 bases lying between them. The CDR3 extends over 14 amino acids. In germline, CDR1 is MNHEY, CDR2 SMNVEV (reference sequence). The DNA for the CDR3 is TGTGCCAGCAGTTTATCGAGGGCAGCCTACGAGCAGTACTTC. This encodes CASSLSRAAYEQYF.

This clonotype was detected only a few times. This chain links TRBV29-1 with TRBJ1-4; D not resolved. The CDR3 has 13 amino acids. Germline-derived CDR1 and CDR2 are SQVTM and ANQGSEA. Trimming took 5 bases from V and 5 from J, leaving 12 bases between them. CDR3 amino acids: CSVKGRPNEKLFF. The CDR3 DNA reads TGCAGCGTTAAAGGCAGACCAAATGAAAAACTGTTTTTT.

Remarks on this clonotype: A much more abundant neighbour one base away suggests this may be a read error. The rearrangement joins TRBV12-3 or TRBV12-4 to TRBJ1-6; D gene unclear. The CDR3 has 11 residues. In DNA, the CDR3 is TGTGCCAGCGGTTTAAGCTCACCCCTCCACTTT. Translation gives CASGLSSPLHF.

There are a few counts of this clonotype. The chain carries TRBV6-5 and TRBJ2-7, with 12 bases identical to TRBD2. The CDR3 has 16 residues. Germline CDR1 is MNHEY and CDR2 is SVGAGI. J lost 3 bases, V lost 2 bases, and 5 bases had no gene match. CDR3 nucleotide sequence: TGTGCCAGCAGTTACCTGACTAGCGGGAGAGGCTACGAGCAGTACTTC. Amino acids: CASSYLTSGRGYEQYF.

The CDR3 DNA is TGTGCCAGCAGTTTAGTGAGGGATAGGAATGAGCAGTTCTTC. Protein product: CASSLVRDRNEQFF. The chain is built from TRBV27 and TRBJ2-1; weak D call: TRBD2 (5 bases). This CDR3 has 14 residues. Trimming removed 2 bases from V and 7 bases from J, with 12 bases in between. Germline CDR1 MNHEY, CDR2 SMNVEV (reference sequence).

The V and J genes are TRBV12-5 and TRBJ1-1, with TRBD1 matching over 7 bases. Germline CDR1 and CDR2: LGHNT and FRNRAP. The CDR3 spans 15 residues. V trimming: 4 bases; J trimming: 1 base; junction bases outside the gene matches: 6. This CDR3 is CASGSQDRPNTEAFF. DNA for the CDR3: TGTGCTAGTGGTTCCCAGGACAGGCCGAACACTGAAGCTTTCTTT.

The chain links TRBV2 to TRBJ1-2; 9 positions match TRBD1. Losses at the gene ends were 0 bases for V and 2 bases for J; bases not matched to a gene: 7. The CDR3 runs to 17 residues. From germline, CDR1 is SNHLY and CDR2 FYNNEI. The CDR3 nucleotides are TGTGCCAGCAGTGAAGCGGGGGGACAGGGCCTAAACTATGGCTACACCTTC. Its protein product is CASSEAGGQGLNYGYTF.

This clonotype was counted ten times or more. This chain connects TRBV6-5 to TRBJ2-1; possible D gene TRBD2, 6 bases. This CDR3 spans 14 amino acids. V gave up 0 bases and J gave up 4 bases, with 7 bases separating them. Germline V gene sequence: CDR1 MNHEY, CDR2 SVGAGI. This chain's CDR3 is CASSYSTSYNEQFF. Here the CDR3 DNA reads TGTGCCAGCAGTTACTCGACTAGTTACAATGAGCAGTTCTTC.

The rearrangement uses TRBV27 and TRBJ2-1, with 8 positions matching TRBD2. This CDR3 contains 13 residues. Germline CDR1 is MNHEY and CDR2 is SMNVEV (reference sequence). Trimming at V came to 6 bases and at J to 10 bases, leaving 8 bases not matched to a gene. In DNA, the CDR3 is TGTGCCAGCAGCCTCAGCGGGAGTAGAGAGCAGTTCTTC. This translates into CASSLSGSREQFF.

The sample holds many counts of this clonotype. CDR3 nucleotide sequence: TGTGCCAGCAGTTCTGGGACAGGCCGTCAAGAGACCCAGTACTTC. It translates to CASSSGTGRQETQYF. The chain combines TRBV6-6 with TRBJ2-5, with 8 nucleotides matching TRBD1. Germline CDR1 reads MNHNY; CDR2 reads SVGAGI (reference sequence). The length of the CDR3 is 15 residues. V lost 4 bases and J lost 2; bases outside the gene matches: 6.

The gene calls are TRBV13 and TRBJ2-1; 8 bases fit TRBD2. The CDR3 extends over 19 amino acids. With 1 base clipped from V and 0 bases from J, the junction kept 11 bases outside the gene matches. Germline CDR1 reads PRHDT; CDR2 reads FYEKMQ (reference sequence). CDR3 residues: CASSLVEHAGGGSYNEQFF. CDR3 nucleotides: TGTGCCAGCAGCTTAGTGGAGCATGCGGGGGGAGGCTCCTACAATGAGCAGTTCTTC.

In this sample, this clonotype turned up a few times. The J gene is TRBJ1-6, the V gene TRBV20-1; D uncertain. Germline V gene sequence: CDR1 DFQATT, CDR2 SNEGSKA (reference sequence). This CDR3 has 13 residues. Trimming removed 3 bases at V and 2 bases at J, with 5 bases between. CDR3 sequence: CSASATYNSPLHF. The CDR3 coding sequence is TGCAGTGCTAGCGCAACCTATAATTCACCCCTCCACTTT.

This clonotype was detected once. The chain couples TRBV11-2 to TRBJ1-6; D ambiguous. Germline V CDR1 and CDR2: SGHAT, FQNNGV. The CDR3 spans 13 residues. Deletions cut 0 bases from V and 12 bases from J, with 9 bases between. In DNA, the CDR3 is TGTGCCAGCAGCTTAGACCCTCGTCTACCCCTCCACTTT. It codes for CASSLDPRLPLHF.

The rearrangement uses TRBV21-1 and TRBJ2-1; TRBD2, as called in the table, went unchecked against the DNA. TRBV21-1 is flagged as a pseudogene. This CDR3 has 18 residues. In DNA, the CDR3 is TGTGCCAGCAGCAAAGGGCCGGCTAGCGGGAGGAAGAACAATGAGCAGTTATTC. Its translation is CASSKGPASGRKNNEQLF.

The rearrangement joins TRBV13 to TRBJ2-6; 11 bases agree with TRBD1. Germline lookup yields CDR1 PRHDT and CDR2 FYEKMQ (reference sequence). V trimming: 3 bases; J trimming: 3 bases; junction bases outside the gene matches: 4. The CDR3 consists of 17 residues. CDR3 region: CASSFGTGGFGANVLTF. The CDR3 nucleotides are TGTGCCAGCAGCTTCGGGACAGGGGGTTTTGGGGCCAACGTCCTGACTTTC.